The sequence of this T cell receptor beta chain was determined in a study of shared clonotypes between healthy human individuals. The CDR3 contains 13 residues when both ends are counted. CDR1 and CDR2 (germline): SGHTA, FQGNSA. Sequenced by immunoSEQ multiplex PCR; TCRdb stores in-frame clones only, minus some. Of 400,000 to 500,000 clones in the sample, 79% were seen once. As to this clone: The DNA is omitted, as the CDR3 cannot be located on it reliably, and the CDR3 follows TCRdb's listing.

The source material was PBMCs. This TCR was sampled from a middle-aged woman in good health. Some clones in this sample may be carry-over from other donors' samples. The V call is TRBV7-2, the J call TRBJ2-2; TRBD2 reflects the table's D call only, with no check against the DNA. The CDR3 is CASSPLRAGELFF.